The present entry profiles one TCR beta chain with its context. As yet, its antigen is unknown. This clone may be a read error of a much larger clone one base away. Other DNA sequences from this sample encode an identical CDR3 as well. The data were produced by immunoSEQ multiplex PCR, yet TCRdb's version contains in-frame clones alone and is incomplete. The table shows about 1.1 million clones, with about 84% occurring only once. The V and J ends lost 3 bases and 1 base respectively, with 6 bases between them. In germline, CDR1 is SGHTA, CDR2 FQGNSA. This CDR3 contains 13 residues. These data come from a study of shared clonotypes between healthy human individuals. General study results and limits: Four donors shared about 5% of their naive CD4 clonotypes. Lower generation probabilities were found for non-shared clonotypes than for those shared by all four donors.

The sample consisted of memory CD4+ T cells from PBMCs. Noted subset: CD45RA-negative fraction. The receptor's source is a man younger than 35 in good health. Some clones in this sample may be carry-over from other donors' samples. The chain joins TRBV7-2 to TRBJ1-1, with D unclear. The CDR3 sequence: CASSLGRNTEAFF. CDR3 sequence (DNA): TGTGCCAGCAGCTTGGGTCGGAACACTGAAGCTTTCTTT.